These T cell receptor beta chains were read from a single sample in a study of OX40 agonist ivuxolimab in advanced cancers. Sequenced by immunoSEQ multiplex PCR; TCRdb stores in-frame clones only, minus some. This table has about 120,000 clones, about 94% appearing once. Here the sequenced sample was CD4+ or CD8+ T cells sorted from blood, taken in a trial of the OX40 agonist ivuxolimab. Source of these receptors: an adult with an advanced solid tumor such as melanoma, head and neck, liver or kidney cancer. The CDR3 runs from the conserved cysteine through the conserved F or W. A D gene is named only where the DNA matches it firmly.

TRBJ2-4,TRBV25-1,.,TGTGCCAGCAGTGGACAAAACATTCAGTACTTC,CASSGQNIQYF
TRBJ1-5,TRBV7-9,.,TGTGCCAGCAGCTTCGATGCGGGGACCGTTAATGATCAGCCCCAGCATTTT,CASSFDAGTVNDQPQHF
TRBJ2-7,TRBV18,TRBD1,TGTGCCAGCTCACGAGCTCCGAGACAGGGGGCGCGAGAGCAGTACTTC,CASSRAPRQGAREQYF
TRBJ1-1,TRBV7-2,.,TGTGCCAGCAGCTTAACACTAGGGAACACTGAAGCTTTCTTT,CASSLTLGNTEAFF
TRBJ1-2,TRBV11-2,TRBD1,TGTGCCAGCAGCACCGACAGGGGGCGGCCCAGGTACTATGGCTACACCTTC,CASSTDRGRPRYYGYTF
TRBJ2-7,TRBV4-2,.,TGTGCCAGCAGCCAAGAAAGCTACGACGGGCAGTACTTC,CASSQESYDGQYF
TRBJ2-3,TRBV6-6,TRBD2,TGTGCCAGCCTGACAAGCGGGAGTTCGGATACGCAGTATTTT,CASLTSGSSDTQYF
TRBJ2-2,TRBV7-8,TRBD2,TGTGCCAGCAGCATATCTAGCGGGGCCGCCCGGGAGCTGTTTTTT,CASSISSGAARELFF
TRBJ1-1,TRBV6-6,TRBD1,TGTGCCAGCAGTGGCGGGACAGGGCGGGTTACTGAAGCTTTCTTT,CASSGGTGRVTEAFF
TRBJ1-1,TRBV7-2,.,TGTGCCAGCAGCCTTGGACGGCAGAACACTGAAGCTTTCTTT,CASSLGRQNTEAFF
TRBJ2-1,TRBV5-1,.,TGCGCCAGCAGCTATGGGTCTGTTGACAATGAGCAGTTCTTC,CASSYGSVDNEQFF
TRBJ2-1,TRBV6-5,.,TGTGCCAGCTTGTCCGACTATTCCAATGAGCAGTTCTTC,CASLSDYSNEQFF
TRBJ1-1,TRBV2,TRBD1,TGTGCCAGCAGTAGAGACAGGGTTGGCACTGAAGCTTTCTTT,CASSRDRVGTEAFF
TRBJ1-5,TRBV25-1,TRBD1,TGTGCCAGGAACGGACAGGGGGCGCCGGGAGGAGATCAGCCCCAGCATTTT,CARNGQGAPGGDQPQHF
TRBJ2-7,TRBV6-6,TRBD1,TGTGCCAGCAGACAGGGGGCGAGGTACGAGCAGTACTTC,CASRQGARYEQYF
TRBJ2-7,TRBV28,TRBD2,TGTGCCAGCACCCCTAGCGGGTGGTCCCCCGAGCAGTACTTC,CASTPSGWSPEQYF
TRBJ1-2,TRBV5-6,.,TGTGCCAGCAGCTTGCCGGCAGAATATGGCTACACCTTC,CASSLPAEYGYTF
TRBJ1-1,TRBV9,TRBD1,TGTGCCAGCAGCGCGACCGGGACAGGGGTCACTGAAGCTTTCTTT,CASSATGTGVTEAFF
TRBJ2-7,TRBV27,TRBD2,TGTGCCAGCAGTCTCAGACTAGCGGGCGAGCAGTACTTC,CASSLRLAGEQYF
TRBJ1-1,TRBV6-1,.,TGTGCCAGCACCCGGGGACTGGAGACTGAAGCTTTCTTT,CASTRGLETEAFF
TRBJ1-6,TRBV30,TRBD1,TGTGCCTGGACCAGGGGGGGATGGCATTCACCCCTCCACTTT,CAWTRGGWHSPLHF
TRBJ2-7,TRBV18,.,TGTGCCAGCTCACCAAACTACGAGCAGTACTTC,CASSPNYEQYF
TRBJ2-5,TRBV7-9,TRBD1,TGTGCCAGCAGCTTAGTTGCAGGGGGATCCCAAGAGACCCAGTACTTC,CASSLVAGGSQETQYF
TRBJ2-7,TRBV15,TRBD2,TGTGCCACCAGCAGGACTAGCGGGGCATACGAGCAGTACTTC,CATSRTSGAYEQYF
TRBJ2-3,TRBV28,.,TGTGCCAGCAGTTCCCCCCCCGCTGATACGCAGTATTTT,CASSSPPADTQYF
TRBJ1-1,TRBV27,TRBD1,TGTGCCAGCAGTCCTCTGACAGGGACGAGGAACACTGAAGCTTTCTTT,CASSPLTGTRNTEAFF
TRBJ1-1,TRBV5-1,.,TGCGCCAGCAGCTTGGCTACAGCGAACACTGAAGCTTTCTTT,CASSLATANTEAFF
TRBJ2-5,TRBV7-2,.,TGTGCCAGCAGCTTTTCTGGGGGAGAGACCCAGTACTTC,CASSFSGGETQYF